This T cell receptor beta chain was sequenced in a study of shared clonotypes between healthy human individuals. CD45RO-negative cells were positively selected for CCR7, leaving out terminally differentiated effector memory CD45RA+ cells. Study results and caveats: Naive CD4 clonotype sharing across several donors was approximately 5%. The authors sampled blood alone, and tissue repertoires likely differ. Naive subsets, compared against memory subsets, generally had larger estimated richness values.

Germline CDR1 is SEHNR and CDR2 is FQNEAQ (reference sequence). The CDR3 runs 11 residues. Trimming cost V 1 base and J 8 bases, with 6 bases left between them. With respect to this clone: The antigen is unknown.

Clones were read by immunoSEQ multiplex PCR, and TCRdb kept only the in-frame ones, dropping some. The sample lists about 1,800,000 clones, about 94% occurring once. The genes are TRBV7-9 and TRBJ2-7; D is ambiguous. This sequence originates from a man between 18 and 35 years old in good health. The sequenced material came from naive CD8+ T cells sorted from blood. In DNA form, the CDR3 reads TGTGCCAGCAGCTTAGAGTACCAGCAGTACTTC. This translates into CASSLEYQQYF. The full variable domain, its missing parts supplied by reference TRBV7-9 and TRBJ2-7, is DTGVSQNPRHKITKRGQNVTFRCDPISEHNRLYWYRQTLGQGPEFLTYFQNEAQLEKSRLLSDRFSAERPKGSFSTLEIQRTEQGDSAMYLCASSLEYQQYFGPGTRLTVT.